This entry lists 5 T cell receptor beta chains sequenced from one sample in a study of T cell repertoires in cytomegalovirus infection (dated by TCRdb to 2018 to 2020). TCRdb shows the sequencer as Illumina HiSeq 1500. The public reads were run again by TCRdb, first through fastp at Q25 and then through MiXCR, and only productive beta chains were kept. For every CDR3 protein sequence, its rows merge into one entry that carries the most common genes and DNA. The sample table records just under 500,000 distinct CDR3 sequences; roughly a third of these occur just once. The ten largest clones add up to roughly 15% of the sample. Explained via the paper, the treatment or condition label denotes: in vitro stimulation with specific CMV peptide epitopes to enrich CMV-specific T cells. No antigens are known for them. The material sequenced was cultured PBMCs, taken from culture after CMV antigen stimulation. All receptors come from a human donor in good health (CMV status not recorded). Some clones in this sample may be carry-over from other donors' samples.

In this sample, this clonotype turned up many times. The V gene is TRBV14, the J gene TRBJ2-2, with 8 bases aligning to TRBD2. The CDR3 length is 16 residues. The V segment lost 2 bases and the J segment 4 bases; nucleotides outside the gene matches: 6. Germline lookup yields CDR1 SGHDN and CDR2 FVKESK. CDR3 DNA sequence: TGTGCCAGCAGCCAATTCAGCGGGAGCAGCACCGGGGAGCTGTTTTTT. This gives the protein CASSQFSGSSTGELFF.

The rearrangement links TRBV3-1 to TRBJ2-1, with D hard to call. Deletions cut 0 bases from V and 7 bases from J, with 4 bases between. CDR3 length: 12 residues. Germline loops: CDR1 LGHDT, CDR2 YNNKEL (reference sequence). The CDR3 loop reads CASSQEFNEQFF. The CDR3 DNA sequence: TGTGCCAGCAGCCAAGAATTTAATGAGCAGTTCTTC.

This clonotype appeared a few times. The chain uses TRBV7-3 and TRBJ2-3; TRBD2 aligns across 11 bases. V dropped 0 bases and J dropped 15; count of bases not matched to a gene: 11. Germline V lookup: CDR1 SGHTA, CDR2 FQGTGA. This CDR3 contains 15 residues. CDR3 sequence reads: CASSLTPSGRKLTYF. The CDR3 DNA reads TGTGCCAGCAGCTTAACGCCTAGCGGGAGGAAGCTAACTTATTTT.

This clonotype appeared many times. The chain uses TRBV19 and TRBJ1-1; no clear D gene. V lost 5 bases and J lost 0, with 7 bases in between. This CDR3 has 13 residues. Germline V gene sequence: CDR1 LNHDA, CDR2 SQIVND (reference sequence). The CDR3 nucleotides read TGTGCCAGTAGTTCCGGGGTGAACACTGAAGCTTTCTTT. Its translation: CASSSGVNTEAFF.

This clonotype was observed a handful of times. The chain links TRBV6-5 to TRBJ2-2, with TRBD1 identical over 8 bases. V gave up 0 bases and J gave up 0 bases; unmatched junction bases: 6. This CDR3 region has 18 residues. Germline V CDR1 and CDR2: MNHEY, SVGAGI. The chain's CDR3 is CASSYSFQGAANTGELFF. CDR3 in DNA: TGTGCCAGCAGTTACTCGTTCCAGGGGGCGGCGAACACCGGGGAGCTGTTTTTT.